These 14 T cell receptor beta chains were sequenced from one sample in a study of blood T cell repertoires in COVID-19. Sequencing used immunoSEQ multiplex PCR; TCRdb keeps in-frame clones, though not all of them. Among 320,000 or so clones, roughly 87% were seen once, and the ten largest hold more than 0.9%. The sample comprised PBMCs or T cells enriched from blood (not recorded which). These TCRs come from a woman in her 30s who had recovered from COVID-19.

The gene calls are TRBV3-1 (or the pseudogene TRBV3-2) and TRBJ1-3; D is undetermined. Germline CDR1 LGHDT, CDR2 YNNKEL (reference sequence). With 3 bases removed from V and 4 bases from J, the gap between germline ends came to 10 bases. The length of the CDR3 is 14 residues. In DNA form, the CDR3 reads TGTGCCAGCAGCCAGCCGGGAGGAGGAAACACCATATATTTT. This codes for CASSQPGGGNTIYF.

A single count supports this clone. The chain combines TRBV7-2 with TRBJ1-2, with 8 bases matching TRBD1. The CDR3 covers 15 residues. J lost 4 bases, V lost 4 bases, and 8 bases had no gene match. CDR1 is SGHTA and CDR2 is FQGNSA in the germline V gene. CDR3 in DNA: TGTGCCAGCAGCTCCGGACAGGGCAGATCCTATGGCTACACCTTC. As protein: CASSSGQGRSYGYTF.

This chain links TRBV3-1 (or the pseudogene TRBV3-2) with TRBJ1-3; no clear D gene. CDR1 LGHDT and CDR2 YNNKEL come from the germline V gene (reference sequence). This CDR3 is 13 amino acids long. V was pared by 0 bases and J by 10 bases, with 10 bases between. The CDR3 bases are TGTGCCAGCAGCCAAGACCCCCTACGGACCATATATTTT. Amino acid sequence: CASSQDPLRTIYF.

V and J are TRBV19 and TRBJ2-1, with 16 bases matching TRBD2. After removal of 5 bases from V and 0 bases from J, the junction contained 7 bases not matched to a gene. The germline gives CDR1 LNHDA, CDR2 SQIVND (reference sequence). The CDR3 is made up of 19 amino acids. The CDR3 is CASSSPGLAGGSSYNEQFF. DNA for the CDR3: TGTGCCAGTAGTTCTCCGGGACTAGCGGGGGGGAGCTCCTACAATGAGCAGTTCTTC. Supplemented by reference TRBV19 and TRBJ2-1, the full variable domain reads DGGITQSPKYLFRKEGQNVTLSCEQNLNHDAMYWYRQDPGQGLRLIYYSQIVNDFQKGDIAEGYSVSREKKESFPLTVTSAQKNPTAFYLCASSSPGLAGGSSYNEQFFGPGTRLTVL.

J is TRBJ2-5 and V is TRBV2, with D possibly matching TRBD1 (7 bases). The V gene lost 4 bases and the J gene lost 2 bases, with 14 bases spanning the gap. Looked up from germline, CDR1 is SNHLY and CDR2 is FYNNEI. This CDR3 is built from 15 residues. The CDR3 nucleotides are TGTGCCAGCAGTGGGAGGGGGCCCAAACAAGAGACCCAGTACTTC. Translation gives CASSGRGPKQETQYF. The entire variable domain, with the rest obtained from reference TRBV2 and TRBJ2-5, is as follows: EPEVTQTPSHQVTQMGQEVILRCVPISNHLYFYWYRQILGQKVEFLVSFYNNEISEKSEIFDDQFSVERPDGSNFTLKIRSTKLEDSAMYFCASSGRGPKQETQYFGPGTRLLVL.

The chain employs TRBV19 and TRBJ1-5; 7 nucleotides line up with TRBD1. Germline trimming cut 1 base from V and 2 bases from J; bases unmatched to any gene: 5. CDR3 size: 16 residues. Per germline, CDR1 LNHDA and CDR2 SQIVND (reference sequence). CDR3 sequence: CASSIARGTGNQPQHF. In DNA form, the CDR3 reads TGTGCCAGTAGTATAGCTCGAGGGACAGGCAATCAGCCCCAGCATTTT.

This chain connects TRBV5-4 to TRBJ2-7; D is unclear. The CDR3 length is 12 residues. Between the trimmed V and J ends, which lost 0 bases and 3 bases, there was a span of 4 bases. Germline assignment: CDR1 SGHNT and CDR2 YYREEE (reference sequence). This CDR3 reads CASSLGGYEQYF. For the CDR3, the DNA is TGTGCCAGCAGCTTGGGAGGCTACGAGCAGTACTTC.

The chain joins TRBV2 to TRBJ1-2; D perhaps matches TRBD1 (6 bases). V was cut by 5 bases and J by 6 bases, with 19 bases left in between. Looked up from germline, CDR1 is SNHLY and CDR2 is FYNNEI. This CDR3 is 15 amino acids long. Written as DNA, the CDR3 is TGTGCCAGCAGTCTCAAGGGGGGGGCGCTTAATGGCTACACCTTC. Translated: CASSLKGGALNGYTF.

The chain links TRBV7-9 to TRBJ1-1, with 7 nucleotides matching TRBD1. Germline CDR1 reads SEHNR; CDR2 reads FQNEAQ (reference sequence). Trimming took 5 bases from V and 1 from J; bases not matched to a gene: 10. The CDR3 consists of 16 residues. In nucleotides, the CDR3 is TGTGCCAGCAGCACGCGGGGGGGACAGAGGAACACTGAAGCTTTCTTT. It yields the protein CASSTRGGQRNTEAFF.

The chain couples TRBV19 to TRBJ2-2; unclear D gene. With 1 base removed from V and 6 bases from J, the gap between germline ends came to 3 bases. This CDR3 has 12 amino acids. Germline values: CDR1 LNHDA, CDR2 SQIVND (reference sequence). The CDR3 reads CASSIASGELFF. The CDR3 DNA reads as TGTGCCAGTAGTATAGCGTCCGGGGAGCTGTTTTTT.

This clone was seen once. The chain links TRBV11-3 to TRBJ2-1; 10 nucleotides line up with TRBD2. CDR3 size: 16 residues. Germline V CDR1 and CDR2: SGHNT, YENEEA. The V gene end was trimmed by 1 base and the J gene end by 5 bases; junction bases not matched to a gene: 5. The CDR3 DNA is TGTGCCAGCAGCTTAGGAGCGGGGGGGATAAACAATGAGCAGTTCTTC. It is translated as CASSLGAGGINNEQFF.

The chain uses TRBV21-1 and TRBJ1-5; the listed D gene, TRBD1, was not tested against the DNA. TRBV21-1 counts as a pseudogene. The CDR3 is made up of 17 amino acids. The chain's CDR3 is CASSIGQGVESNQPQHF. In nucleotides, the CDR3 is TGTGCCAGCAGCATAGGACAGGGGGTTGAAAGCAATCAGCCCCAGCATTTT.

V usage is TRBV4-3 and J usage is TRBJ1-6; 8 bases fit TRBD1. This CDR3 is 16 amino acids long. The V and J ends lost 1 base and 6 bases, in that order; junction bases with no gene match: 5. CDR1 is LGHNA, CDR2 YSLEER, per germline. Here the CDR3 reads CASSQVLQGGNSPLHF. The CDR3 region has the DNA TGCGCCAGCAGCCAAGTTTTACAGGGGGGTAATTCACCCCTCCACTTT.

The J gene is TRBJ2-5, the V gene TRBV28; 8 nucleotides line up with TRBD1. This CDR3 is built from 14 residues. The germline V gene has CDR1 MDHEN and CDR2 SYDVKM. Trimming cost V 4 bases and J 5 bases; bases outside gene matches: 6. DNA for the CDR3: TGTGCCAGCAGTTCGGACAGGGACGGCGAGACCCAGTACTTC. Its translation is CASSSDRDGETQYF.